The 7 T cell receptor beta chains in this list originate from one sample, sequenced in a study of T cell responses to AZD1222 COVID-19 vaccine. Sequenced by immunoSEQ multiplex PCR; TCRdb stores in-frame clones only, minus some. The data hold approximately 110,000 clones, with around 84% observed a single time. The sequencing used peripheral blood, collected on day 0 of AZD1222 vaccination. These TCRs come from an adult in good health.

This chain joins TRBV5-1 and TRBJ1-4; D is possibly TRBD1 (6 bases). Germline V gene lookup returns CDR1 SGHRS and CDR2 YFSETQ. V lost 5 bases, J lost 7 bases, and 15 bases lay in between. The CDR3 is 14 amino acids. The CDR3 DNA follows: TGCGCCAGCAGTCCACAGGGATCCCCTGAAAAACTGTTTTTT. Amino acid sequence: CASSPQGSPEKLFF.

The chain recombines TRBV10-2 with TRBJ2-7; 7 bases agree with TRBD2. The CDR3 has 14 amino acids. The ends lost 5 bases at V and 0 bases at J; junction bases unmatched: 4. CDR1 and CDR2 (germline): WSHSY, SAAADI. Written as DNA, the CDR3 is TGCGCCAGCAGTTTCGGCGGGAGCTCCTACGAGCAGTACTTC. Encoded protein: CASSFGGSSYEQYF.

This clone is labeled medium-sized (0.01 to 0.1%). The chain has TRBV5-4 and TRBJ1-2; a weak D match, TRBD1 (6 bases). V lost 6 bases to trimming and J lost 4 bases, with 13 bases between them. Germline CDR1 is SGHNT and CDR2 is YYREEE (reference sequence). CDR3 length: 13 residues. DNA of the CDR3: TGTGCCAGCAATTTGGGGGGCCGCTATGGCTACACCTTC. Translation gives CASNLGGRYGYTF.

The rearrangement joins TRBV24-1 to TRBJ1-5, with TRBD1 matching 9 bases. CDR3 length: 16 amino acids. Germline assignment: CDR1 KGHDR and CDR2 SFDVKD. The V and J ends lost 4 bases and 9 bases, in that order; junction bases with no gene match: 12. The CDR3 DNA reads as TGTGCCACCAGTGACCCTAAAACAGGGGGCCAGGGGCCCCAGCATTTT. This encodes CATSDPKTGGQGPQHF.

The rearrangement uses TRBV18 and TRBJ1-4; the D gene is possibly TRBD1 (5 bases). V was clipped by 0 bases and J by 5 bases, with 10 bases between them. The CDR3 covers 15 residues. Germline values: CDR1 KGHSH, CDR2 LQKENI. The CDR3, as DNA: TGTGCCAGCTCACCACCGGGACGGGAGAATGAAAAACTGTTTTTT. Translating it yields CASSPPGRENEKLFF. Complete variable domain (other parts from reference TRBV18 and TRBJ1-4): NAGVMQNPRHLVRRRGQEARLRCSPMKGHSHVYWYRQLPEEGLKFMVYLQKENIIDESGMPKERFSAEFPKEGPSILRIQQVVRGDSAAYFCASSPPGRENEKLFFGSGTQLSVL.

This chain joins TRBV28 and TRBJ2-2; 10 bases fit TRBD1. Germline V gene sequence: CDR1 MDHEN, CDR2 SYDVKM. With V trimmed by 5 bases and J by 5 bases, 8 bases remained unmatched. The CDR3 is 16 residues long. CDR3 region: CASSPTGTGATGELFF. For the CDR3, the DNA is TGTGCCAGCAGTCCTACTGGGACAGGGGCAACCGGGGAGCTGTTTTTT.

In DNA, the CDR3 is TGTGCCAGCTCCCGGACAGGGGACCGCACTGAAGCTTTCTTT. As protein: CASSRTGDRTEAFF. The genes are TRBV6-4 and TRBJ1-1; 9 positions match TRBD1. V lost 8 bases, J lost 4 bases, and 8 bases stayed unmatched. The CDR3 length is 14 residues. The germline V gene encodes CDR1 MRHNA and CDR2 SNTAGT.